Listed below are T cell receptor beta chains from one sample, sequenced in a study of blood T cell repertoires in COVID-19. This table comes from immunoSEQ multiplex PCR, and its TCRdb copy is limited to in-frame clones, with some not included. Altogether roughly 220,000 clones are present, around 80% being singletons, with the ten largest covering around 4.7%. Material for sequencing was PBMCs or T cells enriched from blood (not recorded which). The receptors originated from a man aged 25 to 40 with acute COVID-19. Both conserved end residues are part of each CDR3. Only some rows state a clone size, as once, few, many or a class for expanded clones.

TRBV4-2	.	TRBJ2-3	CATSGVPDTQYF
TRBV6-5	.	TRBJ1-1	CASSYMDTAFF
TRBV5-4	.	TRBJ2-4	CASSPSQDNGIQYF
TRBV5-1	few	TRBJ2-5	CASSVSPGRGGETQYF
TRBV19	.	TRBJ2-7	CASSSSGLSYEQYF
TRBV3-1/TRBV3-2	few	TRBJ1-2	CASSQNPASNYGYTF
TRBV6-1	many	TRBJ1-4	CASSETPGQGNEKLFF
TRBV6-5	.	TRBJ2-6	CASSYGTLNVLTF
TRBV6-5	.	TRBJ1-2	CASGRGTGALTF
TRBV19	.	TRBJ2-2	CASSTETGWTTGELFF
TRBV4-1	.	TRBJ1-2	CASTFERGSYGYTF
TRBV7-9	.	TRBJ2-3	CASRRLDSTDTQYF
TRBV10-3	.	TRBJ1-2	CAISVQDQTFNYGYTF
TRBV5-5	.	TRBJ2-6	CASSEWGTGSGANVLTF
TRBV5-1	.	TRBJ1-2	CASSLFQGGNYGYTF
TRBV3-1/TRBV3-2	.	TRBJ1-2	CASSQVPAGNYGYTF
TRBV2	.	TRBJ1-4	CASSVGWGGNEKLFF
TRBV18	.	TRBJ2-3	CASSPDRGWSDTQYF
TRBV3-1/TRBV3-2	.	TRBJ1-3	CASSQILSGSGNTIYF
TRBV5-4	.	TRBJ1-3	CASSFGTGPGNTIYF
TRBV6-5	.	TRBJ1-2	CASSNDHSNYGYTF
TRBV7-9	.	TRBJ1-3	CASRGQGSSGNTIYF
TRBV2	.	TRBJ1-3	CASGQGLAIYF
TRBV7-7	.	TRBJ2-1	CASSLALTGANEQFF
TRBV7-3	.	TRBJ2-1	CASSFTGTGGNEQFF
TRBV9	.	TRBJ2-1	CASSVVGGPTFF
TRBV27	few	TRBJ1-2	CASGVSGQANYGYTF
TRBV9	once	TRBJ1-1	CASSLDRVGVTEAFF
TRBV2	.	TRBJ2-2	CASSENGLLNGELFF
TRBV28	.	TRBJ2-2	CASSLPYHGSWTGGDTGELFF
TRBV10-3	.	TRBJ1-5	CAISEGTGAGPQHF
TRBV24-1	.	TRBJ1-5	CATNQYSNQPQHF
TRBV20-1	.	TRBJ2-5	CSASQTSGGKTQYF
TRBV6-5	many	TRBJ2-7	CASSSRDRVIEQYF
TRBV2	.	TRBJ2-5	CASSLQGRETQYF
TRBV30	.	TRBJ1-1	CAWSSQGGTEAFF
TRBV7-3	.	TRBJ2-3	CASSLTRARDTQYF
TRBV28	few	TRBJ1-6	CASSFSGQFNSPLHF
TRBV13	.	TRBJ1-6	CASSLDSSYNSPLHF
TRBV4-1	.	TRBJ1-6	CASSQPNRANYNSPLHF
TRBV5-6	.	TRBJ1-2	CASSLDRVWGYTF
TRBV30	few	TRBJ1-3	CAWTEVGTGNTIYF
TRBV20-1	.	TRBJ2-1	CSAWDREQFF
TRBV5-4	.	TRBJ2-7	CASSKGQPVNEQYF
TRBV28	.	TRBJ1-1	CASIQAGGNTEAFF
TRBV6-5	once	TRBJ1-4	CASVRDRATNEKLFF
TRBV10-3	.	TRBJ1-2	CAISQGTYGYTF
TRBV11-2	once	TRBJ2-7	CASSALLTDRIHF
TRBV7-6	.	TRBJ2-2	CASSTRHRGGTGELFF
TRBV7-9	.	TRBJ2-1	CASSLRGAYNEQFF
TRBV6-5	.	TRBJ2-1	CASSSPGLGVNEQFF
TRBV4-1	.	TRBJ1-2	CASSQPGVSNYGYTF
TRBV9	.	TRBJ2-7	CASSVTTGDYEQYF
TRBV6-1	.	TRBJ1-1	CASSARQGAGNTEAFF
TRBV10-1	.	TRBJ2-1	CASSDPAGGLKQFF
TRBV9	.	TRBJ1-2	CASSPWGPDGYTF